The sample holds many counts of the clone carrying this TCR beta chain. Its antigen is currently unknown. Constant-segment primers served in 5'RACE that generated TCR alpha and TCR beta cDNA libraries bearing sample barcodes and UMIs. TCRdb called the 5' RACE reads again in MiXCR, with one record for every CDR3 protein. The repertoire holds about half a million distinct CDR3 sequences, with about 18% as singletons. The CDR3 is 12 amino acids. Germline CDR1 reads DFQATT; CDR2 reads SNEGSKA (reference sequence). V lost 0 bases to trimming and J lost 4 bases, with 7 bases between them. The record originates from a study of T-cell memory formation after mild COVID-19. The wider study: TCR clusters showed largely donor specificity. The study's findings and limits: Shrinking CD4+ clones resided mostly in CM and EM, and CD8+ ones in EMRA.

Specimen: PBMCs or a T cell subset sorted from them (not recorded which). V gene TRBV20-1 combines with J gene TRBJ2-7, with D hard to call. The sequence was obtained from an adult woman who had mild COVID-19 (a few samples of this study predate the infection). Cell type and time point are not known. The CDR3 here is CSARERQYEQYF. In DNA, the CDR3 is TGCAGTGCTAGAGAAAGGCAATACGAGCAGTACTTC.